The 21 T cell receptor beta chains below were found in one sample sequenced in a study of blood T cell repertoires in COVID-19. Repertoires were generated with immunoSEQ multiplex PCR, while TCRdb's copy carries only in-frame clones and drops some. The sample gives approximately 210,000 clones, around 86% of which show up once; around 9% is in the top ten. The sequenced sample was PBMCs or T cells enriched from blood (not recorded which). These receptors all stem from a woman aged 45 to 65 with acute COVID-19.

This clone occurred once. CDR3 residues: CASSNRGPKNIQYF. The CDR3 DNA reads TGTGCCAGCAGTAACCGAGGTCCCAAAAACATTCAGTACTTC. V usage is TRBV6-2 or TRBV6-3 and J usage is TRBJ2-4, with D uncertain. V dropped 5 bases and J dropped 2 bases, with 10 bases sitting between them. CDR1 is MNHEY and CDR2 is SVGEGT in the germline V gene. The length of the CDR3 is 14 residues.

The rearrangement joins TRBV18 to TRBJ2-7; tentative D call: TRBD1 (6 bases). The CDR3 consists of 16 residues. The germline V and J ends were trimmed by 5 bases and 4 bases, with 21 bases remaining between them. Germline CDR1 is KGHSH and CDR2 is LQKENI. The CDR3 sequence is CASSKEISGEKYEQYF. DNA for the CDR3: TGTGCCAGCTCAAAGGAGATATCAGGGGAAAAATACGAGCAGTACTTC.

The chain employs TRBV18 and TRBJ2-7; TRBD2 is a possible D gene (5 bases). The CDR3 spans 13 residues. V lost 3 bases and J 6 bases, leaving 12 bases between the germline ends. The germline CDR1 and CDR2 sequences are KGHSH and LQKENI. The CDR3 DNA sequence: TGTGCCAGCTCACCCGACGCGGGTGGCGAGCAGTACTTC. Amino acids: CASSPDAGGEQYF.

The rearrangement joins TRBV3-1 (or the pseudogene TRBV3-2) to TRBJ1-1; possibly TRBD1 for D (5 bases). V lost 7 bases and J lost 6, with 21 bases in between. The V gene's germline CDR1 is LGHDT and CDR2 YNNKEL (reference sequence). This CDR3 has 15 residues. The CDR3 sequence: CASTPGFASDPEAFF. CDR3 sequence (DNA): TGTGCCAGCACCCCAGGGTTCGCCTCAGACCCTGAAGCTTTCTTT.

The rearrangement uses TRBV19 and TRBJ2-1; possibly TRBD2 for D (5 bases). With 4 bases removed from V and 6 bases from J, the gap between germline ends came to 13 bases. CDR1 is LNHDA, CDR2 SQIVND, per germline (reference sequence). The CDR3 has 14 residues. CDR3: CASSTGASSNEQFF. In DNA form, the CDR3 reads TGTGCCAGTAGTACGGGTGCTAGCAGCAATGAGCAGTTCTTC.

The rearrangement uses TRBV7-2 and TRBJ2-7; D is possibly TRBD2 (6 bases). V shed 0 bases and J shed 5 bases, with 11 bases lying between them. The CDR3 consists of 14 residues. The V gene's germline CDR1 is SGHTA and CDR2 FQGNSA. CDR3 coding DNA: TGTGCCAGCAGCTTAGCGGCGGGAACGAACGAGCAGTACTTC. It translates to CASSLAAGTNEQYF.

This chain joins TRBV30 and TRBJ2-7, with TRBD2 identical over 9 bases. The germline CDR1 and CDR2 sequences are GTSNPN and SVGIG (reference sequence). Trimming took 2 bases from V and 3 from J; bases not matched to a gene: 11. CDR3 length equals 16 residues. The CDR3 sequence is CAWSWLAGRKGYEQYF. The DNA for the CDR3 is TGTGCCTGGAGTTGGCTAGCGGGACGAAAAGGCTACGAGCAGTACTTC.

The chain is built from TRBV20-1 and TRBJ2-5; no reliable D call. V was clipped by 4 bases and J by 4 bases, with 7 bases between them. The CDR3 totals 11 residues. Germline values: CDR1 DFQATT, CDR2 SNEGSKA (reference sequence). The CDR3 region has the DNA TGCAGTGCTACTTTTTCAGAGACCCAGTACTTC. It specifies CSATFSETQYF.

A single count supports this clone. The chain combines TRBV6-2 or TRBV6-3 with TRBJ2-7; 11 nucleotides agree with TRBD1. J was trimmed by 3 bases and V by 5 bases; bases with no gene match: 6. This CDR3 region has 15 residues. CDR1 and CDR2 from the germline V gene are MNHEY and SVGEGT. The CDR3 reads CASSPSGTGGYEQYF. Here the CDR3 DNA reads TGTGCCAGCAGTCCCTCCGGGACAGGGGGCTACGAGCAGTACTTC.

This chain joins TRBV3-1 (or the pseudogene TRBV3-2) and TRBJ2-1; 11 nucleotides match TRBD2. CDR1 and CDR2 (germline): LGHDT, YNNKEL (reference sequence). V lost 1 base and J lost 2; bases outside the gene matches: 4. The CDR3 is 17 residues long. The CDR3 coding sequence is TGTGCCAGCAGCCAAGGTAGCGGGGGGGCCGCCTACAATGAGCAGTTCTTC. Its protein is CASSQGSGGAAYNEQFF.

This clone showed up just a few times. J is TRBJ1-1 and V is TRBV7-2; TRBD1 is a possible D gene (5 bases). CDR1 and CDR2 from the germline V gene are SGHTA and FQGNSA. The CDR3 is made up of 14 amino acids. V shed 4 bases and J shed 1 base, with 10 bases lying between them. The CDR3 reads CASSSGLKNTEAFF. The CDR3 DNA follows: TGTGCCAGCAGCTCGGGACTGAAGAACACTGAAGCTTTCTTT. Using reference TRBV7-2 and TRBJ1-1 for the parts outside the CDR3, the full variable domain is GAGVSQSPSNKVTEKGKDVELRCDPISGHTALYWYRQSLGQGLEFLIYFQGNSAPDKSGLPSDRFSAERTGGSVSTLTIQRTQQEDSAVYLCASSSGLKNTEAFFGQGTRLTVV.

This chain links TRBV28 with TRBJ1-4, with D maybe TRBD1 (5 bases). The V gene lost 5 bases and the J gene lost 5 bases, with 18 bases spanning the gap. The length of the CDR3 is 16 residues. Germline CDR1 and CDR2: MDHEN and SYDVKM. CDR3 residues: CASSTPWGSLNEKLFF. The DNA for the CDR3 is TGTGCCAGCAGTACCCCCTGGGGCAGCCTGAATGAAAAACTGTTTTTT.

In DNA form, the CDR3 reads TGTGCCAGCAGCTTTGGACTAGCGGGTTACAATGAGCAGTTCTTC. Translation: CASSFGLAGYNEQFF. The chain couples TRBV11-3 to TRBJ2-1; 11 bases match TRBD2. Germline assignment: CDR1 SGHNT and CDR2 YENEEA. With V trimmed by 3 bases and J by 4 bases, 2 bases remained unmatched. This CDR3 comprises 15 residues.

J is TRBJ2-7 and V is TRBV5-6; possibly TRBD1 for D (6 bases). There are 14 residues in the CDR3. Trimming stripped 5 bases from V and 0 bases from J, with 12 bases between. The germline gives CDR1 SGHDT, CDR2 YYEEEE. The CDR3 is CASRTQGSSYEQYF. The CDR3 nucleotides read TGTGCCAGCAGAACCCAGGGGAGCTCCTACGAGCAGTACTTC.

The V call is TRBV28, the J call TRBJ2-1, with 8 bases matching TRBD1. This CDR3 comprises 17 residues. CDR1 and CDR2 from the germline V gene are MDHEN and SYDVKM. V was clipped by 5 bases and J by 5 bases; unmatched bases: 14. Written as DNA, the CDR3 is TGTGCCAGCAGTCATAGCACTAGTACAGGGGGAAACAATGAGCAGTTCTTC. Its protein is CASSHSTSTGGNNEQFF.

The chain has TRBV10-3 and TRBJ2-5; D gene ambiguous. With 8 bases removed from V and 1 base from J, the gap between germline ends came to 8 bases. Germline lookup yields CDR1 ENHRY and CDR2 SYGVKD. The CDR3 loop spans 12 amino acids. The CDR3 sequence: CAISMSQETQYF. CDR3 DNA: TGTGCCATCTCCATGAGCCAAGAGACCCAGTACTTC.

The chain couples TRBV29-1 to TRBJ2-3; 7 bases align to TRBD1. V was clipped by 7 bases and J by 5 bases; unmatched bases: 12. In germline, CDR1 is SQVTM, CDR2 ANQGSEA. The CDR3 has 14 residues. The CDR3 DNA follows: TGCAGCGCCAGTCCTACAGGGGTGGTAGATACGCAGTATTTT. Translation: CSASPTGVVDTQYF.

V is TRBV7-9 and J is TRBJ1-2; 7 bases align to TRBD1. Germline assignment: CDR1 SEHNR and CDR2 FQNEAQ (reference sequence). The CDR3 is made up of 14 amino acids. V was pared by 5 bases and J by 2 bases, with 5 bases of the junction left unmatched. Written as DNA, the CDR3 is TGTGCCAGCAGCATTGGGACAGCCAACTATGGCTACACCTTC. It specifies CASSIGTANYGYTF.

The J gene is TRBJ2-1, the V gene TRBV16; possible D gene TRBD1, 5 bases. Germline loops: CDR1 KGHSY, CDR2 FQNENV. The CDR3 is made up of 14 amino acids. V shed 5 bases and J shed 2 bases, with 10 bases lying between them. The CDR3 sequence: CASSRATAYNEQFF. CDR3 bases: TGTGCCAGCAGCAGGGCGACAGCCTACAATGAGCAGTTCTTC.

This clone was observed a few times. The rearrangement joins TRBV7-2 to TRBJ2-1; 12 positions match TRBD2. After removal of 5 bases from V and 6 bases from J, the junction contained 11 bases not matched to a gene. CDR3 length: 17 amino acids. CDR1 is SGHTA, CDR2 FQGNSA, per germline. CDR3 in DNA: TGTGCCAGCAGCCTTAACCTACTAGCGGGAGGTTCCAATGAGCAGTTCTTC. This encodes CASSLNLLAGGSNEQFF.

The V and J genes are TRBV7-2 and TRBJ1-2; a weak D match, TRBD1 (6 bases). Between the trimmed V and J ends, which lost 2 bases and 1 base, there was a span of 20 bases. The CDR3 has 18 amino acids. In germline, CDR1 is SGHTA, CDR2 FQGNSA. The CDR3: CASSLLGATDLLNYGYTF. The CDR3 DNA sequence: TGTGCCAGCAGCTTATTGGGGGCTACAGACCTCCTTAACTATGGCTACACCTTC.